This paragraph reports one TCR beta chain. These data originate in a study of blood T cell repertoires in COVID-19. Study-level background: The samples span acute and convalescent COVID-19 from the United States, Italy and Spain. PBMCs, B-cell-depleted T cells, or T cells provided the cDNA or gDNA that made up the material.

Germline values: CDR1 WSHSY, CDR2 SAAADI. CDR3 length equals 12 residues. Trimming cost V 6 bases and J 4 bases, with 9 bases left between them. Study processing details: Estimation of nucleated cell counts relied on the amplification of reference gene primers. Assay used: immunoSEQ multiplex PCR; TCRdb lists only in-frame clones, some missing. The V and J calls and clone size are taken from that table; D and trimming were inferred from the DNA. Of about 36,000 clones listed, 70% to 90% are singletons. This receptor was taken from a human donor in a cohort sampled during active or convalescent COVID-19. The donor label of this sample is uncertain. The sequenced sample consisted of peripheral blood. The chain carries TRBV10-2 and TRBJ2-5; TRBD2 might be the D (6 bases). The CDR3 loop reads CASRGGAETQYF. The CDR3 DNA reads TGCGCCAGCAGGGGGGGAGCAGAGACCCAGTACTTC.